Included here is one T cell receptor (beta chain) sequence, with context. Its target is unknown. According to the study, genomic DNA was the template for TCR beta VDJ and CDR3 profiling. TCRdb re-called the reads with MiXCR, one entry per CDR3 protein. The top ten clones hold roughly 3.1% of a sample with around 150,000 distinct CDR3 sequences, 40% to 55% of them seen once. The data originate from a study of CD8+CD57+ T cells in acquired aplastic anemia. Study-level points and caveats: Patients versus controls showed no significant CD8+ Simpson's diversity difference.

Trimming took off 5 bases at V and 1 base at J, with 11 bases between the two ends. This CDR3 spans 14 amino acids. Per germline, CDR1 MGHDK and CDR2 SYGVNS. Flow cytometry had shown expanded CD8+CD57+ cells in the patients chosen for sequencing. V gene TRBV25-1 combines with J gene TRBJ1-2; D gene uncertain. The sample was sorted CD4+, CD8+, or CD8+CD57+ T cells (not recorded which) from PBMCs. The clonotype originates from a human donor with aplastic anemia. CDR3 nucleotides: TGTGCCAGCAGTTTCAGTCAGCTTAACTATGGCTACACCTTC. It codes for CASSFSQLNYGYTF.